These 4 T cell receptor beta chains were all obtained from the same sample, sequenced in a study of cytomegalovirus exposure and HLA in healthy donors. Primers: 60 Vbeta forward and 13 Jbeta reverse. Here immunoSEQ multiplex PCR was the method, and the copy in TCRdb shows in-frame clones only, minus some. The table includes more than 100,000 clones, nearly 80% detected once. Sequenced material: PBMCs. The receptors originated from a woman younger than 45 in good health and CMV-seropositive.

The CDR3 DNA follows: TGTGCCAGTAGTGGGGGGGTTGACCTTCGCACCGGGGAGCTGTTTTTT. Translated, it gives CASSGGVDLRTGELFF. The chain recombines TRBV19 with TRBJ2-2; TRBD2 matches at 7 bases. V shed 5 bases and J 4 bases; nucleotides not matched to a gene: 10. This CDR3 spans 16 amino acids. The germline V gene has CDR1 LNHDA and CDR2 SQIVND (reference sequence).

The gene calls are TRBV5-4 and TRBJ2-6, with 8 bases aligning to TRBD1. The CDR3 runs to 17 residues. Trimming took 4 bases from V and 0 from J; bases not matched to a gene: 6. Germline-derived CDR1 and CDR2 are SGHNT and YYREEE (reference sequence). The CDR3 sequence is CASSRGTGSSGANVLTF. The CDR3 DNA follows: TGTGCCAGCAGCCGTGGGACAGGTAGCTCTGGGGCCAACGTCCTGACTTTC.

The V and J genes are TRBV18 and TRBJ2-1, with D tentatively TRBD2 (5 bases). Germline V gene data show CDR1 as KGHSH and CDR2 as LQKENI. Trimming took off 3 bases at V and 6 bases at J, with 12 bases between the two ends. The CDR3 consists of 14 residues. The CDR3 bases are TGTGCCAGCTCACCGCAGGCCGGAGGCAATGAGCAGTTCTTC. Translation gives CASSPQAGGNEQFF. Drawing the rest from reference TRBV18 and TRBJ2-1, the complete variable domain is NAGVMQNPRHLVRRRGQEARLRCSPMKGHSHVYWYRQLPEEGLKFMVYLQKENIIDESGMPKERFSAEFPKEGPSILRIQQVVRGDSAAYFCASSPQAGGNEQFFGPGTRLTVL.

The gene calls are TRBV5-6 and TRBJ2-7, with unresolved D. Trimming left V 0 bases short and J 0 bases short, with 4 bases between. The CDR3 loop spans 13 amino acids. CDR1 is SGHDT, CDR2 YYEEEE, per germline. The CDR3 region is CASSLGHSYEQYF. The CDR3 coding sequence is TGTGCCAGCAGCTTGGGACACTCCTACGAGCAGTACTTC.